One and the same sample provided the 6 T cell receptor beta chains below, sequenced in a study of T cell responses to AZD1222 COVID-19 vaccine. The protocol was immunoSEQ multiplex PCR, while the TCRdb copy is restricted to in-frame clones and leaves out a portion. The sample has approximately 84,000 clones, approximately 85% seen once. The sample in question was peripheral blood, obtained 28 days after the second AZD1222 dose. The receptors derive from an adult who received the AZD1222 COVID-19 vaccine.

The chain couples TRBV25-1 to TRBJ1-5; no clear D. Trimming shortened V by 3 bases and J by 7 bases, and 7 bases separated the two germline ends. The length of the CDR3 is 12 residues. Per the germline V gene, CDR1 is MGHDK and CDR2 is SYGVNS. CDR3 nucleotide sequence: TGTGCCAGCAGTGATTTTGGACAGCCCCAGCATTTT. It encodes CASSDFGQPQHF.

The chain links TRBV28 to TRBJ1-4; a possible D gene is TRBD1 (6 bases). Trimming cost V 11 bases and J 8 bases, with 15 bases left between them. Germline V lookup: CDR1 MDHEN, CDR2 SYDVKM. This CDR3 region has 12 residues. The CDR3, as DNA: TGTGCCGTAGCGGGACAAGCGGAAAAACTGTTTTTT. It specifies CAVAGQAEKLFF.

This chain connects TRBV5-5 to TRBJ1-1; D is possibly TRBD1 (5 bases). The germline V gene encodes CDR1 SGHKS and CDR2 YYEKEE (reference sequence). The germline V and J ends were trimmed by 4 bases and 7 bases, with 14 bases remaining between them. The CDR3 length is 13 residues. The chain's CDR3 is CASSMRDGVEAFF. CDR3 sequence (DNA): TGTGCCAGCAGCATGAGGGACGGGGTTGAAGCTTTCTTT.

The V call is TRBV6-6, the J call TRBJ1-1, with a tentative D call TRBD1 (6 bases). The CDR3 runs 15 residues. V was clipped by 4 bases and J by 5 bases, with 17 bases between them. Per germline, CDR1 MNHNY and CDR2 SVGAGI (reference sequence). For the CDR3, the DNA is TGTGCCAGCAGTTGGGTAGGGGGGGAGAAGACTGAAGCTTTCTTT. Translated, it gives CASSWVGGEKTEAFF.

The chain couples TRBV18 to TRBJ1-2, with 7 bases aligning to TRBD1. Germline loops: CDR1 KGHSH, CDR2 LQKENI. V trimming: 4 bases; J trimming: 5 bases; junction bases outside the gene matches: 10. The CDR3 is made up of 15 amino acids. CDR3 sequence: CASSLGKGQQYGYTF. The CDR3 nucleotides are TGTGCCAGCTCACTCGGGAAGGGACAGCAGTATGGCTACACCTTC.

The V gene is TRBV29-1, the J gene TRBJ1-5; D is uncertain. V was shortened by 5 bases and J by 2 bases, with 13 bases between the two germline ends. Germline V CDR1 and CDR2: SQVTM, ANQGSEA. The CDR3 contains 14 residues. The CDR3 protein is CSVRTSRGNQPQHF. The CDR3 bases are TGCAGCGTTAGAACCTCCCGGGGCAATCAGCCCCAGCATTTT. Together with reference TRBV29-1 and TRBJ1-5, the CDR3 gives the full variable domain: SAVISQKPSRDICQRGTSLTIQCQVDSQVTMMFWYRQQPGQSLTLIATANQGSEATYESGFVIDKFPISRPNLTFSTLTVSNMSPEDSSIYLCSVRTSRGNQPQHFGDGTRLSIL.